These 16 T cell receptor beta chains were all obtained from the same sample, sequenced in a study of human T cells and chemical hapten exposure. Sample time point: patch test 2, 6 weeks after DPC sensitization. Sample treatment: therapeutic diphenylcyclopropenone sensitization with weekly scalp DPC. TCRdb called the RACE reads again in MiXCR, with one record for every CDR3 protein. The table records about 42,000 distinct CDR3 sequences, around 9% of them present only once. Sample: whole blood, taken in connection with sensitization to the hapten diphenylcyclopropenone (DPC). These receptors were taken from a woman in her 40s with alopecia areata. Some clones in this sample may be carry-over from other donors' samples.

This clonotype was detected many times. This sequence joins TRBV30 and TRBJ1-2, with D maybe TRBD1 (5 bases). This CDR3 comprises 11 residues. The germline V gene has CDR1 GTSNPN and CDR2 SVGIG (reference sequence). V lost 5 bases to trimming and J lost 6 bases, with 10 bases between them. The CDR3 DNA is TGTGCCTGGGGGGCTAGCCATGGCTACACCTTC. Protein sequence: CAWGASHGYTF.

The sample holds many counts of this clonotype. This chain connects TRBV4-1 to TRBJ2-3; D is unclear. V was cut by 3 bases and J by 4 bases, with 11 bases left in between. CDR3 length: 14 residues. Germline V lookup: CDR1 MGHRA, CDR2 YSYEKL. DNA for the CDR3: TGCGCCAGCAGCCAGGAAGATGTTGCAGATACGCAGTATTTT. It specifies CASSQEDVADTQYF.

This clonotype was picked up a small number of times. The V gene is TRBV7-9, the J gene TRBJ1-1; D might be TRBD1 (5 bases). V was clipped by 7 bases and J by 6 bases, with 12 bases between them. CDR1 SEHNR and CDR2 FQNEAQ come from the germline V gene (reference sequence). The CDR3 runs 12 residues. The CDR3 DNA is TGTGCCAGCACCCTAGGGGCCTCTGAAGCTTTCTTT. Amino acid sequence: CASTLGASEAFF.

The J gene is TRBJ2-2, the V gene TRBV7-7; the D is unclear. Per the germline V gene, CDR1 is SSHAT and CDR2 is FNYEAQ (reference sequence). V lost 4 bases and J 1 base, leaving 10 bases between the germline ends. The CDR3 is 15 amino acids. For the CDR3, the DNA is TGTGCCAGCAGCTCAGCGAGACTGAACACCGGGGAGCTGTTTTTT. Protein: CASSSARLNTGELFF.

This clonotype was observed at least ten times. The genes are TRBV29-1 and TRBJ2-5, with a possible D match to TRBD1 (5 bases). The CDR3 is made up of 14 amino acids. In germline, CDR1 is SQVTM, CDR2 ANQGSEA. The V end was cut by 4 bases, the J end by 1 base, with 13 bases between. The CDR3 coding sequence is TGCAGCGTTGCACGACAGTCCCTCCAAGAGACCCAGTACTTC. This translates into CSVARQSLQETQYF.

This chain connects TRBV4-2 to TRBJ1-1; D is ambiguous. V was shortened by 5 bases and J by 5 bases, with 27 bases between the two germline ends. Looked up from germline, CDR1 is LGHNA and CDR2 is YNFKEQ. The CDR3 covers 18 residues. The CDR3 coding sequence is TGTGCCAGCAGCTCCTCTCGGCGGACGGAGGGCTCGATTACTGAAGCTTTCTTT. Translating gives CASSSSRRTEGSITEAFF.

This clonotype was counted many times. The rearrangement links TRBV7-8 to TRBJ1-1; 7 bases align to TRBD1. V shed 5 bases and J 4 bases; nucleotides not matched to a gene: 10. Germline lookup yields CDR1 SGHVS and CDR2 FQNEAQ. The CDR3 runs to 15 residues. The DNA of the CDR3 is TGTGCCAGCAGCCTCCCCCCAGGGGGGGGCACTGAAGCTTTCTTT. Translating gives CASSLPPGGGTEAFF.

This clonotype was counted at least ten times. CDR3 protein: CASSESGGNQPQHF. Here the CDR3 DNA reads TGCGCCAGCAGTGAGTCGGGGGGCAATCAGCCCCAGCATTTT. The rearrangement links TRBV10-2 to TRBJ1-5; a weak D match, TRBD1 (5 bases). There are 14 residues in the CDR3. Trimming pared 0 bases from V and 2 bases from J, leaving 5 bases between. Germline CDR1 WSHSY, CDR2 SAAADI.

This clonotype was detected only a few times. It may be a read error: a sequence one base away is much more abundant. The V gene is TRBV4-3, the J gene TRBJ1-1; D is ambiguous. This CDR3 comprises 14 residues. Germline V gene data show CDR1 as LGHNA and CDR2 as YSLEER. Here the CDR3 reads CTSSQDTQRAEAFF. In DNA form, the CDR3 reads TGCACCAGCAGCCAAGATACTCAGCGGGCTGAAGCTTTCTTT.

This clonotype was found a few times. The chain links TRBV11-2 to TRBJ2-7; D gene ambiguous. The ends were cut back, 5 bases at V and 2 bases at J, with 7 bases in the middle. This CDR3 region has 12 residues. The germline V gene has CDR1 SGHAT and CDR2 FQNNGV. DNA of the CDR3: TGTGCCAGCAGCCATACCCCCTACGAGCAGTACTTC. Amino acid sequence: CASSHTPYEQYF.

This clonotype was detected ten times or more. J is TRBJ2-5 and V is TRBV7-6; D may be TRBD2 (6 bases). V was cut by 5 bases and J by 5 bases, with 12 bases left in between. This CDR3 is 13 amino acids long. Germline assignment: CDR1 SGHVS and CDR2 FNYEAQ. CDR3 bases: TGTGCCAGCAGCCGTGGGACTGCGGAGACCCAGTACTTC. It specifies CASSRGTAETQYF.

This clonotype came up many times. The chain carries TRBV9 and TRBJ2-7; 11 bases agree with TRBD1. Germline-derived CDR1 and CDR2 are SGDLS and YYNGEE. The CDR3 extends over 17 amino acids. J was trimmed by 4 bases and V by 2 bases; bases with no gene match: 11. The CDR3 loop reads CASSVGWRTGGGYEQYF. The CDR3 DNA reads TGTGCCAGCAGCGTCGGATGGCGGACAGGGGGCGGGTACGAGCAGTACTTC.

This clonotype was detected ten times or more. This rearrangement joins TRBV18 to TRBJ1-2, with 7 nucleotides matching TRBD1. The CDR3 is made up of 18 amino acids. The trim removed 3 bases at V and 2 bases at J, leaving 15 bases unmatched. CDR1 is KGHSH and CDR2 is LQKENI in the germline V gene. The CDR3 sequence is CASSPRGVRGPKNYGYTF. CDR3 coding DNA: TGTGCCAGCTCACCTCGAGGAGTGAGGGGGCCCAAGAACTATGGCTACACCTTC.

This clonotype was detected many times. The rearrangement joins TRBV20-1 to TRBJ2-6; the match to TRBD1 covers 9 bases. J gave up 1 base and V 6 bases, and 7 bases lay outside the gene matches. This CDR3 has 16 amino acids. CDR1 and CDR2 (germline): DFQATT, SNEGSKA (reference sequence). The DNA for the CDR3 is TGCAGTGCGGGGGACAGGGCAATGTCTGGGGCCAACGTCCTGACTTTC. The encoded protein is CSAGDRAMSGANVLTF.

Details on this clonotype: This could be a read error, since a much larger clone is one nucleotide away. As DNA, the CDR3 is TGTGCCAGCACCCGGGGGACTACCTCCTACAAGCAGTACTTC. This translates into CASTRGTTSYKQYF. V gene TRBV3-1 combines with J gene TRBJ2-7; 7 bases agree with TRBD2. Looked up from germline, CDR1 is LGHDT and CDR2 is YNNKEL (reference sequence). The CDR3 covers 14 residues.

The V and J genes are TRBV5-1 and TRBJ1-4, with D maybe TRBD1 (5 bases). Germline values: CDR1 SGHRS, CDR2 YFSETQ. The CDR3 runs to 14 residues. With 4 bases removed from V and 0 bases from J, the gap between germline ends came to 7 bases. In DNA, the CDR3 is TGCGCCAGCAGCAGGGACTCAACTAATGAAAAACTGTTTTTT. It yields the protein CASSRDSTNEKLFF. Drawing the rest from reference TRBV5-1 and TRBJ1-4, the complete variable domain is KAGVTQTPRYLIKTRGQQVTLSCSPISGHRSVSWYQQTPGQGLQFLFEYFSETQRNKGNFPGRFSGRQFSNSRSEMNVSTLELGDSALYLCASSRDSTNEKLFFGSGTQLSVL.